Presented here are 17 T cell receptor beta chains from one specimen sequenced in a study of T cell responses to AZD1222 COVID-19 vaccine. Sequencing used immunoSEQ multiplex PCR; TCRdb keeps in-frame clones, though not all of them. Of more than 95,000 clones in the sample, 70% to 90% were seen once. This sample comprised peripheral blood, obtained on day 0 of AZD1222 vaccination. Receptors originate from an adult in good health.

The chain joins TRBV7-9 to TRBJ1-1; tentatively, D is TRBD1 (5 bases). V shed 5 bases and J shed 10 bases, with 14 bases lying between them. The CDR3 contains 12 residues. CDR1 is SEHNR, CDR2 FQNEAQ, per germline (reference sequence). The DNA for the CDR3 is TGTGCCAGCAGCGACCGGGACTTCGTAGCTTTCTTT. Translating gives CASSDRDFVAFF.

This chain uses TRBV18 with TRBJ1-6; the match to TRBD1 covers 8 bases. V lost 6 bases, J lost 0 bases, and 13 bases stayed unmatched. This CDR3 comprises 19 residues. CDR1 and CDR2 (germline): KGHSH, LQKENI. The CDR3 bases are TGTGCCAGCTCTCCCCGCAGCCTGACAGGGGACTCCTATAATTCACCCCTCCACTTT. Translated, it gives CASSPRSLTGDSYNSPLHF.

This chain uses TRBV18 with TRBJ1-1; no firm D call. This CDR3 spans 14 amino acids. Germline V lookup: CDR1 KGHSH, CDR2 LQKENI. V dropped 2 bases and J dropped 1 base, with 8 bases sitting between them. Here the CDR3 reads CASSPVTANTEAFF. Written as DNA, the CDR3 is TGTGCCAGCTCACCAGTGACGGCGAACACTGAAGCTTTCTTT.

The CDR3 here is CASNNGQGTYGYTF. CDR3 nucleotides: TGTGCCAGTAACAACGGACAGGGAACTTATGGCTACACCTTC. This rearrangement joins TRBV19 to TRBJ1-2; 8 bases fit TRBD1. V was pared by 7 bases and J by 5 bases, with 9 bases of the junction left unmatched. The CDR3 is 14 amino acids. The germline V gene encodes CDR1 LNHDA and CDR2 SQIVND (reference sequence).

This clone was recorded once. This chain uses TRBV7-9 with TRBJ1-2; D may be TRBD1 (6 bases). Looked up from germline, CDR1 is SEHNR and CDR2 is FQNEAQ (reference sequence). The V and J ends lost 3 bases and 2 bases respectively, with 7 bases between them. This CDR3 is 13 amino acids long. The CDR3 protein is CASSFGQNYGYTF. CDR3 sequence (DNA): TGTGCCAGCAGCTTTGGACAGAACTATGGCTACACCTTC.

The J gene is TRBJ1-3, the V gene TRBV3-1 (or the pseudogene TRBV3-2); D is uncertain. Germline V gene sequence: CDR1 LGHDT, CDR2 YNNKEL (reference sequence). This CDR3 region has 15 residues. V was trimmed by 2 bases and J by 0 bases, leaving 8 bases between them. The CDR3 spells CASSQYFDSGNTIYF. The CDR3 nucleotides are TGTGCCAGCAGCCAATATTTCGACTCTGGAAACACCATATATTTT.

This clone was seen a handful of times. The J gene is TRBJ1-5, the V gene TRBV6-2 or TRBV6-3; no firm D call. This CDR3 spans 16 amino acids. Trimming took 4 bases from V and 2 from J, leaving 15 bases between them. Germline loops: CDR1 MNHEY, CDR2 SVGEGT. This CDR3 is CASSFLQPAGNQPQHF. The CDR3 coding sequence is TGTGCCAGCAGTTTTCTTCAGCCGGCGGGCAATCAGCCCCAGCATTTT.

The chain uses TRBV9 and TRBJ2-2; D call uncertain. V lost 0 bases and J 1 base, leaving 10 bases between the germline ends. The germline CDR1 and CDR2 sequences are SGDLS and YYNGEE. The CDR3 has 16 amino acids. CDR3 nucleotide sequence: TGTGCCAGCAGCGTAGAACCGGGTGGGAACACCGGGGAGCTGTTTTTT. It is translated as CASSVEPGGNTGELFF.

The CDR3 region is CASSAPGTAANEQYF. DNA for the CDR3: TGTGCCAGCAGCGCGCCCGGGACAGCTGCTAACGAGCAGTACTTC. J is TRBJ2-7 and V is TRBV11-2; 7 bases line up with TRBD1. Germline V CDR1 and CDR2: SGHAT, FQNNGV. The CDR3 is made up of 15 amino acids. V lost 5 bases and J lost 5; bases outside the gene matches: 12.

The chain uses TRBV7-2 and TRBJ2-4; 8 bases align to TRBD2. V lost 4 bases, J lost 2 bases, and 4 bases stayed unmatched. The V gene's germline CDR1 is SGHTA and CDR2 FQGNSA. The CDR3 is made up of 15 amino acids. This CDR3 is CASSSRLASKNIQYF. CDR3 coding DNA: TGTGCCAGCAGCTCGAGACTAGCGTCCAAAAACATTCAGTACTTC.

This sequence joins TRBV24-1 and TRBJ2-1; TRBD2 agrees at 10 bases. CDR3 size: 14 residues. V was pared by 5 bases and J by 7 bases, with 4 bases of the junction left unmatched. Germline V gives CDR1 KGHDR, CDR2 SFDVKD. The CDR3 region is CATSVTSGENEQFF. Here the CDR3 DNA reads TGTGCCACCAGTGTAACTAGCGGGGAAAATGAGCAGTTCTTC.

J is TRBJ2-1 and V is TRBV30; D is unclear. Trimming shortened V by 2 bases and J by 10 bases, and 9 bases separated the two germline ends. The germline V gene has CDR1 GTSNPN and CDR2 SVGIG (reference sequence). The CDR3 spans 11 residues. CDR3 DNA sequence: TGTGCCTGGAGTATGGTCGACGAGCAGTTCTTC. It yields the protein CAWSMVDEQFF. The full variable domain, its missing parts supplied by reference TRBV30 and TRBJ2-1, is SQTIHQWPATLVQPVGSPLSLECTVEGTSNPNLYWYRQAAGRGLQLLFYSVGIGQISSEVPQNLSASRPQDRQFILSSKKLLLSDSGFYLCAWSMVDEQFFGPGTRLTVL.

This clone has only one observation. The chain's CDR3 is CATSTLGTKRTDTQYF. CDR3 bases: TGTGCCACCAGCACCCTAGGGACCAAGAGGACAGATACGCAGTATTTT. The gene calls are TRBV15 and TRBJ2-3; D is perhaps TRBD1 or TRBD2 (5 bases each). The CDR3 totals 16 residues. The germline gives CDR1 LNHNV, CDR2 YYDKDF (reference sequence). Trimming cost V 4 bases and J 3 bases, with 17 bases left between them.

This chain joins TRBV19 and TRBJ2-2; tentative D call: TRBD2 (6 bases). V was trimmed by 3 bases and J by 6 bases, leaving 11 bases between them. Germline V gene sequence: CDR1 LNHDA, CDR2 SQIVND (reference sequence). This CDR3 has 14 residues. The CDR3 coding sequence is TGTGCCAGTAGTATGCGGGAAAGAGCCGGGGAGCTGTTTTTT. This translates into CASSMRERAGELFF.

The chain joins TRBV7-7 to TRBJ2-7, with D perhaps being TRBD1 or TRBD2 (7 bases each). This CDR3 spans 17 amino acids. Per germline, CDR1 SSHAT and CDR2 FNYEAQ (reference sequence). The V end was cut by 5 bases, the J end by 2 bases, with 22 bases between. The CDR3 is CASSRFGAQGRAYEQYF. The CDR3 nucleotides are TGTGCCAGCAGCCGCTTCGGGGCACAGGGGAGGGCCTACGAGCAGTACTTC. Looking up the rest from reference TRBV7-7 and TRBJ2-7 gives the full variable domain: GAGVSQSPRYKVTKRGQDVTLRCDPISSHATLYWYQQALGQGPEFLTYFNYEAQPDKSGLPSDRFSAERPEGSISTLTIQRTEQRDSAMYRCASSRFGAQGRAYEQYFGPGTRLTVT.

This clone was recorded once. The junction does not match germline at one end; this may be a read error. The rearrangement links TRBV10-3 to TRBJ2-1, with a tentative D call TRBD2 (5 bases). This CDR3 contains 13 residues. Germline CDR1 ENHRY, CDR2 SYGVKD. In DNA, the CDR3 is TGTGCCATCAGTGATGTATCCGGGATCTCCCCGGTCTTC. This codes for CAISDVSGISPVF.

The table lists this clone with a count of one. The genes are TRBV3-1 (or the pseudogene TRBV3-2) and TRBJ2-6; no firm D call. Trimming stripped 8 bases from V and 3 bases from J, with 11 bases between. The CDR3 extends over 14 amino acids. CDR1 is LGHDT, CDR2 YNNKEL, per germline (reference sequence). CDR3 nucleotides: TGTGCCAGCCGTGGTCTGAGTGGGGCCAACGTCCTGACTTTC. This encodes CASRGLSGANVLTF.